The 22 T cell receptor beta chains below all came from one sample that was sequenced in a study of OX40 agonist ivuxolimab in advanced cancers. Clones were read by immunoSEQ multiplex PCR, and TCRdb kept only the in-frame ones, dropping some. Of some 76,000 clones in the sample, nearly 95% are singletons; the top ten hold less than 8%. The sample consisted of CD4+ or CD8+ T cells sorted from blood, taken in a trial of the OX40 agonist ivuxolimab. These receptors all stem from an adult with an advanced solid tumor such as melanoma, head and neck, liver or kidney cancer.

This chain uses TRBV19 with TRBJ2-7; D tentatively reads TRBD1 or TRBD2 (5 bases each). Germline V CDR1 and CDR2: LNHDA, SQIVND (reference sequence). This CDR3 has 15 amino acids. Trimming shortened V by 2 bases and J by 0 bases, and 11 bases separated the two germline ends. The CDR3 nucleotides read TGTGCCAGTAGTATATCTGGGGACCTCTCCTACGAGCAGTACTTC. This translates into CASSISGDLSYEQYF.

V usage is TRBV29-1 and J usage is TRBJ2-1, with 7 bases fitting TRBD2. The V segment lost 1 base and the J segment 1 base; nucleotides outside the gene matches: 7. Germline lookup yields CDR1 SQVTM and CDR2 ANQGSEA. The CDR3 has 16 amino acids. The CDR3 protein is CSVEGTSSGSYNEQFF. CDR3 coding DNA: TGCAGCGTTGAAGGAACCTCTAGCGGTTCCTACAATGAGCAGTTCTTC.

CDR3: CASSLTGANEKLFF. CDR3 DNA sequence: TGTGCCAGCAGTTTGACAGGGGCTAATGAAAAACTGTTTTTT. The chain recombines TRBV27 with TRBJ1-4; 8 bases align to TRBD1. This CDR3 has 14 residues. CDR1 is MNHEY, CDR2 SMNVEV, per germline (reference sequence). Trimming at V came to 3 bases and at J to 3 bases, leaving 0 bases not matched to a gene. Drawing the rest from reference TRBV27 and TRBJ1-4, the complete variable domain is EAQVTQNPRYLITVTGKKLTVTCSQNMNHEYMSWYRQDPGLGLRQIYYSMNVEVTDKGDVPEGYKVSRKEKRNFPLILESPSPNQTSLYFCASSLTGANEKLFFGSGTQLSVL.

The chain links TRBV29-1 to TRBJ1-1; the D gene is possibly TRBD1 (6 bases). In germline, CDR1 is SQVTM, CDR2 ANQGSEA. This CDR3 is built from 12 residues. V lost 6 bases to trimming and J lost 8 bases, with 16 bases between them. The chain's CDR3 is CSVDPADREAFF. The CDR3 DNA follows: TGCAGCGTCGATCCGGCGGACAGAGAAGCTTTCTTT.

The sample holds one count of this clone. The chain links TRBV15 to TRBJ1-2; possible D gene TRBD1, 6 bases. Germline CDR1 is LNHNV and CDR2 is YYDKDF (reference sequence). V was shortened by 1 base and J by 4 bases, with 13 bases between the two germline ends. CDR3 length: 15 amino acids. CDR3 nucleotides: TGTGCCACCAGCAGAGCAAGGCAGGGGCCCTATGGCTACACCTTC. Its protein product is CATSRARQGPYGYTF.

The chain links TRBV27 to TRBJ1-5; 7 nucleotides agree with TRBD1. The germline V gene encodes CDR1 MNHEY and CDR2 SMNVEV (reference sequence). This CDR3 is 15 amino acids long. With V trimmed by 5 bases and J by 2 bases, 6 bases remained unmatched. The CDR3 nucleotides read TGTGCCAGCAGTATCACCGGGACAGGCAATCAGCCCCAGCATTTT. Its translation is CASSITGTGNQPQHF.

This chain's CDR3 is CASSLVAGNLEAFF. The CDR3 region has the DNA TGTGCCAGCAGCTTAGTGGCCGGGAACCTTGAAGCTTTCTTT. The J gene is TRBJ1-1, the V gene TRBV11-2; D remains ambiguous. There are 14 residues in the CDR3. Germline V CDR1 and CDR2: SGHAT, FQNNGV. The V gene lost 1 base and the J gene lost 7 bases, with 13 bases spanning the gap.

The chain couples TRBV9 to TRBJ1-2; TRBD1 is a possible D gene (5 bases). The CDR3 runs to 13 residues. Germline-derived CDR1 and CDR2 are SGDLS and YYNGEE. V dropped 3 bases and J dropped 5 bases, with 11 bases sitting between them. In DNA, the CDR3 is TGTGCCAGCAGCGCCGGGACGGAGTATGGCTACACCTTC. This encodes CASSAGTEYGYTF.

The chain couples TRBV27 to TRBJ1-4; 7 nucleotides match TRBD1. This CDR3 region has 15 residues. Germline CDR1 and CDR2: MNHEY and SMNVEV (reference sequence). The ends lost 4 bases at V and 7 bases at J; junction bases unmatched: 9. This chain's CDR3 is CASSSLTGTVEKLFF. In DNA, the CDR3 is TGTGCCAGCAGTTCATTGACAGGGACTGTTGAAAAACTGTTTTTT.

The V gene is TRBV19, the J gene TRBJ2-6; D might be TRBD1 or TRBD2, each matching 5 bases. The CDR3 spans 16 residues. The germline gives CDR1 LNHDA, CDR2 SQIVND (reference sequence). V lost 7 bases and J lost 2, with 15 bases in between. CDR3 protein: CASTPLMGAGANVLTF. The CDR3 DNA is TGTGCCAGTACCCCCTTGATGGGGGCTGGGGCCAACGTCCTGACTTTC.

The V call is TRBV27, the J call TRBJ2-5, with a weak D call TRBD1 (5 bases). The CDR3 length is 15 residues. CDR1 and CDR2 (germline): MNHEY, SMNVEV (reference sequence). The V and J ends lost 3 bases and 0 bases respectively, with 11 bases between them. The CDR3 coding sequence is TGTGCCAGCAGTTTGTCCACAGGTTACCAAGAGACCCAGTACTTC. Its protein is CASSLSTGYQETQYF.

With regard to this clone: The same CDR3 arises from other DNA sequences in this sample as well. This chain joins TRBV9 and TRBJ1-1; a weak D match, TRBD1 (6 bases). The CDR3 runs to 14 residues. Trimming removed 0 bases from V and 4 bases from J, with 10 bases in between. Germline CDR1 SGDLS, CDR2 YYNGEE. CDR3 protein: CASSVDFRGTEAFF. The CDR3 coding sequence is TGTGCCAGCAGCGTAGATTTCAGGGGCACTGAAGCTTTCTTT.

The rearrangement joins TRBV29-1 to TRBJ2-1; perhaps TRBD1 as D (6 bases). Germline values: CDR1 SQVTM, CDR2 ANQGSEA. Trimming left V 3 bases short and J 10 bases short, with 19 bases between. The CDR3 spans 14 residues. The CDR3 DNA reads as TGCAGCGTTGAGGTCCCCAACAGGGCAGGGGAGCAGTTCTTC. This sequence encodes CSVEVPNRAGEQFF.

This chain connects TRBV27 to TRBJ1-2; TRBD1 matches 7 bases. Germline-derived CDR1 and CDR2 are MNHEY and SMNVEV (reference sequence). Trimming cost V 7 bases and J 5 bases; bases outside gene matches: 4. CDR3 size: 12 residues. CDR3 loop: CASTSQGYGYTF. CDR3 DNA sequence: TGTGCCAGCACCTCACAGGGGTATGGCTACACCTTC.

The chain links TRBV9 to TRBJ2-3; a weak D match, TRBD1 (5 bases). Trimming stripped 3 bases from V and 6 bases from J, with 14 bases between. The CDR3 consists of 14 residues. Germline CDR1 and CDR2: SGDLS and YYNGEE. CDR3 in DNA: TGTGCCAGCAGCGCAGGGTCGTGGGCGGATACGCAGTATTTT. It is translated as CASSAGSWADTQYF.

The chain carries TRBV6-6 and TRBJ1-2; the D is unclear. Germline-derived CDR1 and CDR2 are MNHNY and SVGAGI (reference sequence). CDR3 length: 14 amino acids. The V end lost 0 bases, the J end lost 3 bases, and 8 bases lay between the germline ends. The CDR3 coding sequence is TGTGCCAGCAGTTACTCGCCAGAGGACTATGGCTACACCTTC. Residues: CASSYSPEDYGYTF.

This rearrangement joins TRBV27 to TRBJ2-1, with TRBD1 identical over 8 bases. The V gene's germline CDR1 is MNHEY and CDR2 SMNVEV (reference sequence). V lost 8 bases and J lost 7; bases outside the gene matches: 10. The CDR3 has 14 residues. The CDR3 loop is CASGRTGLANEQFF. CDR3 DNA sequence: TGTGCCAGCGGACGGACAGGGCTAGCGAATGAGCAGTTCTTC.

The CDR3 region is CASSNSRAFNPNQPQHF. In DNA, the CDR3 is TGTGCCAGCAGCAACAGCCGGGCCTTTAACCCCAATCAGCCCCAGCATTTT. The chain couples TRBV7-9 to TRBJ1-5; D not resolved. Germline V gene lookup returns CDR1 SEHNR and CDR2 FQNEAQ (reference sequence). With 5 bases removed from V and 3 bases from J, the gap between germline ends came to 20 bases. The CDR3 runs to 17 residues.

The V gene is TRBV27, the J gene TRBJ2-7; 11 bases are a match to TRBD2. This CDR3 has 16 residues. Germline values: CDR1 MNHEY, CDR2 SMNVEV (reference sequence). V shed 2 bases, J shed 2 bases, and the junction held 5 bases outside the gene matches. The CDR3 here is CASSLRGTSGAYEQYF. Here the CDR3 DNA reads TGTGCCAGCAGTTTAAGGGGGACTAGCGGTGCCTACGAGCAGTACTTC.

The chain joins TRBV6-5 to TRBJ2-5; 8 positions agree with TRBD1. The CDR3 covers 14 residues. Per germline, CDR1 MNHEY and CDR2 SVGAGI. Losses at the gene ends were 5 bases for V and 5 bases for J; bases not matched to a gene: 7. The chain's CDR3 is CASSATGQEETQYF. In DNA, the CDR3 is TGTGCCAGCAGTGCCACGGGACAGGAGGAGACCCAGTACTTC.

The chain links TRBV5-6 to TRBJ2-3, with D perhaps TRBD1 or TRBD2 (5 bases each). V was shortened by 4 bases and J by 5 bases, with 20 bases between the two germline ends. Germline V gene sequence: CDR1 SGHDT, CDR2 YYEEEE. The CDR3 length is 16 residues. Written as DNA, the CDR3 is TGTGCCAGCAGCCCGTATAGCGTAGTGGGGCGAGATACGCAGTATTTT. Its translation: CASSPYSVVGRDTQYF.

V is TRBV5-1 and J is TRBJ2-2, with TRBD2 identical over 9 bases. CDR1 is SGHRS, CDR2 YFSETQ, per germline. V dropped 2 bases and J dropped 4; count of bases not matched to a gene: 0. The CDR3 sequence is 14 residues long. This CDR3 is CASSLAGGTGELFF. The CDR3 nucleotides are TGCGCCAGCAGCTTAGCGGGGGGCACCGGGGAGCTGTTTTTT.